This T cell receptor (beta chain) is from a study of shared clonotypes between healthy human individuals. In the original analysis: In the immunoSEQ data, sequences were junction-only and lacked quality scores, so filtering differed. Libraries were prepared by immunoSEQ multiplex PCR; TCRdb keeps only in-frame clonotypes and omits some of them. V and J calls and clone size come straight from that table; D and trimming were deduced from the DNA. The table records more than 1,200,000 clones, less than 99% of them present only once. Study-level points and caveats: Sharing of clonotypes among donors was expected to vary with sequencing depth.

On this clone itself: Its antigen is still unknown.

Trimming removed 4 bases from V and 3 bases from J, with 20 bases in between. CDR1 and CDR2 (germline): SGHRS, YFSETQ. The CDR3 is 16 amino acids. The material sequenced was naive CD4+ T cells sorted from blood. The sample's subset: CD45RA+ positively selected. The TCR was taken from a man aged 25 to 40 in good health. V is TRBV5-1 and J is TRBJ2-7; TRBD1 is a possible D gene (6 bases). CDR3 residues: CASSPGQTGSLYEQYF. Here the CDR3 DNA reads TGCGCCAGCAGCCCGGGTCAAACAGGGTCTCTCTACGAGCAGTACTTC.